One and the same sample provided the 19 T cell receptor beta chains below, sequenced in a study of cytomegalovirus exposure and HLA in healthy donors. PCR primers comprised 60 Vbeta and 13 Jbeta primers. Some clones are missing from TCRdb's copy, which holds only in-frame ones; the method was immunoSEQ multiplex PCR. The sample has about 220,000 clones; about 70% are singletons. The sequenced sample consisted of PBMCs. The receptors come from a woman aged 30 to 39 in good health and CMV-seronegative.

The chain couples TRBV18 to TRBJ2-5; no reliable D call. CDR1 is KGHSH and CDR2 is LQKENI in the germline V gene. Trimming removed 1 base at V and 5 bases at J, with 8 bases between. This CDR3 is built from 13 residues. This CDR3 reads CASSPRVMETQYF. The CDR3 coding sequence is TGTGCCAGCTCACCACGTGTTATGGAGACCCAGTACTTC.

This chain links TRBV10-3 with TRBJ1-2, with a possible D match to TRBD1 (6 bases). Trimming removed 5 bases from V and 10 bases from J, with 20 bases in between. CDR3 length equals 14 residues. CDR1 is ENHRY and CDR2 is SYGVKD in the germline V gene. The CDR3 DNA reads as TGTGCCATCAGTCTAAATCAGGGGTCGGTGCACTACACCTTC. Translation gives CAISLNQGSVHYTF.

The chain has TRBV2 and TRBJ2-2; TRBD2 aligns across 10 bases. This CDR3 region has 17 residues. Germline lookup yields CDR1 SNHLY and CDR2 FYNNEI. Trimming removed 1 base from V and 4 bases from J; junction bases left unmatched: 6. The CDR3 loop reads CASSEVPAGGFTGELFF. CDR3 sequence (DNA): TGTGCCAGCAGTGAAGTACCAGCGGGAGGGTTCACCGGGGAGCTGTTTTTT.

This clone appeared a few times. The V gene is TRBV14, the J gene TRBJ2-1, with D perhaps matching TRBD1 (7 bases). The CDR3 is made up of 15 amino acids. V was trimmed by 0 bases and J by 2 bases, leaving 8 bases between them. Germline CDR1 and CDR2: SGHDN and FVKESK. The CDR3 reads CASSQDRGAYNEQFF. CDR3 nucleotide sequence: TGTGCCAGCAGCCAAGACAGGGGGGCCTACAATGAGCAGTTCTTC.

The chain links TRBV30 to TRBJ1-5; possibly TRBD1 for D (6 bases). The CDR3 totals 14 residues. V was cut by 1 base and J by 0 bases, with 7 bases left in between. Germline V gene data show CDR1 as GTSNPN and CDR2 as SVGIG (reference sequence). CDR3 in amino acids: CAWSEGVSNQPQHF. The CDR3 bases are TGTGCCTGGAGTGAGGGGGTTAGCAATCAGCCCCAGCATTTT.

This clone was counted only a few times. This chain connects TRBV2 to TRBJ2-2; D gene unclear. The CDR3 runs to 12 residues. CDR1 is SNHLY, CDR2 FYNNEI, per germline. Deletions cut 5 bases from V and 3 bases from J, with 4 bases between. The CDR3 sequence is CASSPYTGELFF. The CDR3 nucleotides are TGTGCCAGCAGTCCGTACACCGGGGAGCTGTTTTTT.

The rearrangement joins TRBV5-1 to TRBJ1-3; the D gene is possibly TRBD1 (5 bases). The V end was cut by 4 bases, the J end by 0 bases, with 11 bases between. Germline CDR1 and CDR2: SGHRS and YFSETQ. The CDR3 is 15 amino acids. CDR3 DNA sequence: TGCGCCAGCAGCCCGGCGACAGTCTCTGGAAACACCATATATTTT. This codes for CASSPATVSGNTIYF. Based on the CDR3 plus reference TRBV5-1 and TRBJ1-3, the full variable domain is KAGVTQTPRYLIKTRGQQVTLSCSPISGHRSVSWYQQTPGQGLQFLFEYFSETQRNKGNFPGRFSGRQFSNSRSEMNVSTLELGDSALYLCASSPATVSGNTIYFGEGSWLTVV.

The CDR3 DNA reads TGTGCCAGCTCGCCCGGGCAGGGAATGAACACTGAAGCTTTCTTT. This gives the protein CASSPGQGMNTEAFF. The chain uses TRBV18 and TRBJ1-1, with D maybe TRBD1 (5 bases). This CDR3 spans 15 amino acids. The V gene's germline CDR1 is KGHSH and CDR2 LQKENI. V lost 6 bases and J 0 bases, leaving 14 bases between the germline ends.

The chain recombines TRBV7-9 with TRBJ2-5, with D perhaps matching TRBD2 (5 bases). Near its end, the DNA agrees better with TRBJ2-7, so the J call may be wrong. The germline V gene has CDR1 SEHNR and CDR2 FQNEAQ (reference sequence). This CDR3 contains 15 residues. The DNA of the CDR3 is TGTGCCAGCAGCTTAGTAGGACTCAGCTCCTACGAGCAGTACTTC. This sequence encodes CASSLVGLSSYEQYF.

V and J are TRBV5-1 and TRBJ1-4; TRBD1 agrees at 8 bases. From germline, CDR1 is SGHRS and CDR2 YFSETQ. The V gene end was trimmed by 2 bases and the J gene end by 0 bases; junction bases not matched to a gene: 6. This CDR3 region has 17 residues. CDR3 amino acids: CASSFDQGATTNEKLFF. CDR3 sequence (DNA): TGCGCCAGCAGCTTTGATCAGGGGGCCACAACTAATGAAAAACTGTTTTTT.

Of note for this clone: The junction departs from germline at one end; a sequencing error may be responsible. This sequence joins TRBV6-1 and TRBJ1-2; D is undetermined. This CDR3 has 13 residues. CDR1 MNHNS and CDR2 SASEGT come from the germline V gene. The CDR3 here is CASSEAIRGSPRF. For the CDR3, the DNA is TGTGCCAGCAGTGAAGCGATTCGGGGTTCGCCACGCTTC.

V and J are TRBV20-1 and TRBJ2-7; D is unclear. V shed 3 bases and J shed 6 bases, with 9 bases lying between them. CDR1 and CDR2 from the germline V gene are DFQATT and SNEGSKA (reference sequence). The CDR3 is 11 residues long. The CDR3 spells CSASRPGEQYF. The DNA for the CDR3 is TGCAGTGCTAGTCGACCGGGCGAGCAGTACTTC.

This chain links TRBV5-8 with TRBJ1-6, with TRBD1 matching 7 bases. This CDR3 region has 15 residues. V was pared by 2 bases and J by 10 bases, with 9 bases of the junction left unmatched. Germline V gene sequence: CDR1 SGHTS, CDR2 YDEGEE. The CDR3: CASSLPQGYGSPLHF. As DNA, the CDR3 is TGTGCCAGCAGCTTACCACAGGGGTATGGGTCACCCCTCCACTTT.

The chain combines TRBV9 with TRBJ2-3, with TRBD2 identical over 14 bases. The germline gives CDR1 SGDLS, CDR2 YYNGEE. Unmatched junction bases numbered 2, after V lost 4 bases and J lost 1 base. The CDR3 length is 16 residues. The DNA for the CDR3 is TGTGCCAGCAGCTCGGGACTAGCGGGAGGCACAGATACGCAGTATTTT. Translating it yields CASSSGLAGGTDTQYF.

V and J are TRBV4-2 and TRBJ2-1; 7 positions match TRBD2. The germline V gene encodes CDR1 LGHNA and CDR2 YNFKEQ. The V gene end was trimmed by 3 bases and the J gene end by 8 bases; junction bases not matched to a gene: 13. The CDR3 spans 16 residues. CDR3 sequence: CASSHLSGREIHEQFF. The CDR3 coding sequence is TGTGCCAGCAGCCATCTTAGTGGGCGGGAGATCCATGAGCAGTTCTTC.

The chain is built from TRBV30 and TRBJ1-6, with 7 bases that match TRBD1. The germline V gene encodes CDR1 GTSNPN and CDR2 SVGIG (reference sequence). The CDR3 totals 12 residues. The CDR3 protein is CAEGQPNSPLHF. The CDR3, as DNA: TGTGCTGAGGGACAGCCAAATTCACCCCTCCACTTT.

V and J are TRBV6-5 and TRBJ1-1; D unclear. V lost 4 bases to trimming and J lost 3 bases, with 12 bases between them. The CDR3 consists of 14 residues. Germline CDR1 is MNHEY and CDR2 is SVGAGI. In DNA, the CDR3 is TGTGCCAGCAGTTTGAGCAGGTTCGACACTGAAGCTTTCTTT. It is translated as CASSLSRFDTEAFF.

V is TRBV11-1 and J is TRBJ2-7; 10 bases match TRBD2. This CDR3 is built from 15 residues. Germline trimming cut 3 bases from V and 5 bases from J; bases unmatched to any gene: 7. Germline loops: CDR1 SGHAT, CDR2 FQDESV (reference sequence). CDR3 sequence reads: CASSFSGRSLDEQYF. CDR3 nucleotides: TGTGCCAGCAGCTTTAGCGGGAGGTCATTGGACGAGCAGTACTTC.

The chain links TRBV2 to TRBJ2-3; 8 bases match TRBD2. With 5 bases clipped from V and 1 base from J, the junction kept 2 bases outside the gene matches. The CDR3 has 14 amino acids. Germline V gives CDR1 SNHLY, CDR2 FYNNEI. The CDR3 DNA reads TGTGCCAGCAGTCGGGGGGGGCGCACAGATACGCAGTATTTT. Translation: CASSRGGRTDTQYF. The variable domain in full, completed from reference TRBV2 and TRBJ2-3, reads EPEVTQTPSHQVTQMGQEVILRCVPISNHLYFYWYRQILGQKVEFLVSFYNNEISEKSEIFDDQFSVERPDGSNFTLKIRSTKLEDSAMYFCASSRGGRTDTQYFGPGTRLTVL.